This TCR beta chain came from a study of PD-L1 blockade in urothelial cancer. The overall study: At some point between 2014 and 2016 therapy began: atezolizumab 1,200 mg intravenously every 3 weeks. The number of prior chemotherapy regimens per patient was 0 to 3. After treatment start, blood was analyzed at 3 weeks (second dose) and at 6 weeks.

Findings and limits, study-wide: At 3 weeks on treatment, tumor-associated clones expanded more with durable benefit.

Generated by immunoSEQ multiplex PCR, the TCRdb table keeps only in-frame clones and is missing some. The data show under 55,000 clones, with around 80% seen just once and approximately 3% held by the top ten. On this clone: Its antigen is as yet unknown.

The CDR3 is 17 residues long. With 5 bases clipped from V and 5 bases from J, the junction kept 17 bases outside the gene matches. CDR1 is SGHRS, CDR2 YFSETQ, per germline. Time point specified: pretreatment peripheral blood. The clonotype was recovered from a man between 70 and 80 years old with urothelial cancer. The chain combines TRBV5-1 with TRBJ1-1; TRBD1 matches 8 bases. This specimen consisted of PBMCs, obtained around atezolizumab (anti-PD-L1) treatment. CDR3 in amino acids: CASSRVPLQGAATEAFF. CDR3 DNA: TGCGCCAGCAGTCGGGTCCCGCTTCAGGGGGCTGCGACTGAAGCTTTCTTT.